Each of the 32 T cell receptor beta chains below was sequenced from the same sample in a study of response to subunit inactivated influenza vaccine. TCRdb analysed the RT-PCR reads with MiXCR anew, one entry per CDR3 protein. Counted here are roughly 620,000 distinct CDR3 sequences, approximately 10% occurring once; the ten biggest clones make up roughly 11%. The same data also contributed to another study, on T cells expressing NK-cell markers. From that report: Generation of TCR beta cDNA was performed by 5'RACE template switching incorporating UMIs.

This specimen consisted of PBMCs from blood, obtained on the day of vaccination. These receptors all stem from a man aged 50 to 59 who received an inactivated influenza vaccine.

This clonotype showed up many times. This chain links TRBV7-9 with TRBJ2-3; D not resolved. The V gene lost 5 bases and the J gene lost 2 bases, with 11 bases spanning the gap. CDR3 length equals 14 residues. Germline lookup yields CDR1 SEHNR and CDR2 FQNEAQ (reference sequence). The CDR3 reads CASSGRYYTDTQYF. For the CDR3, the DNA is TGTGCCAGCAGCGGCAGGTACTACACAGATACGCAGTATTTT.

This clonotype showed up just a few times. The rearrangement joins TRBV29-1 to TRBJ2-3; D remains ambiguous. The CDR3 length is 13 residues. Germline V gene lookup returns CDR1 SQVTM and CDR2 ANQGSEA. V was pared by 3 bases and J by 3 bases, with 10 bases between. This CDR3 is CSVETLATDTQYF. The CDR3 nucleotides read TGCAGCGTTGAGACCCTTGCGACAGATACGCAGTATTTT.

In nucleotides, the CDR3 is TGTGCCAGCAGTTTCTGGCAGGGCGGCACAGATACGCAGTATTTT. Amino acid sequence: CASSFWQGGTDTQYF. V usage is TRBV28 and J usage is TRBJ2-3; TRBD1 might be the D (5 bases). The germline V and J ends were trimmed by 3 bases and 1 base, with 11 bases remaining between them. Germline CDR1 is MDHEN and CDR2 is SYDVKM. The CDR3 runs 15 residues. Drawing the rest from reference TRBV28 and TRBJ2-3, the complete variable domain is DVKVTQSSRYLVKRTGEKVFLECVQDMDHENMFWYRQDPGLGLRLIYFSYDVKMKEKGDIPEGYSVSREKKERFSLILESASTNQTSMYLCASSFWQGGTDTQYFGPGTRLTVL.

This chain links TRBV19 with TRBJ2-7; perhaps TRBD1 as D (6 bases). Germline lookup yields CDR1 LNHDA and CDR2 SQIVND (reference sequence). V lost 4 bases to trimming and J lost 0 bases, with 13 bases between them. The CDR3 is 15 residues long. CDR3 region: CASSKGQSSSYEQYF. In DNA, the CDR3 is TGTGCCAGTAGTAAAGGACAGTCGAGCTCCTACGAGCAGTACTTC.

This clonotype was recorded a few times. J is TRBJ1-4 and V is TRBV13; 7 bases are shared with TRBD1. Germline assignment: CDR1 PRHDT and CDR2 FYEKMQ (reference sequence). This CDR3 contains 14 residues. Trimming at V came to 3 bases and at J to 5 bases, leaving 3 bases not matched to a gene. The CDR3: CASSFEGANEKLFF. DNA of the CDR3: TGTGCCAGCAGCTTTGAGGGGGCGAATGAAAAACTGTTTTTT.

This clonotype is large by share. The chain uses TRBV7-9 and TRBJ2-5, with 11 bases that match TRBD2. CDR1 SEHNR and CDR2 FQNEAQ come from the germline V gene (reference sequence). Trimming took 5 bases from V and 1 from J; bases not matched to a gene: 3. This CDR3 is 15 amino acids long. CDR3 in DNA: TGTGCCAGCAGCAGGGGACTAGCGGCCCAAGAGACCCAGTACTTC. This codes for CASSRGLAAQETQYF.

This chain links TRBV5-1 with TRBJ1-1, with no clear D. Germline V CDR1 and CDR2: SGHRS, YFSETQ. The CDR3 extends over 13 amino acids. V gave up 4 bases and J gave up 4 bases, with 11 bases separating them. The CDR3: CASSLPWGTEAFF. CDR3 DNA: TGCGCCAGCAGCCTCCCATGGGGCACTGAAGCTTTCTTT.

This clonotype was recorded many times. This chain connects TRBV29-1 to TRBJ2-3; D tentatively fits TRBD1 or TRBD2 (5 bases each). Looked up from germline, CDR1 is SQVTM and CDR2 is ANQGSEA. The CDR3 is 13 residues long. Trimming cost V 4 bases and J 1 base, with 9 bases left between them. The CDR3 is CSVVRGGTDTQYF. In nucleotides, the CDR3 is TGCAGCGTTGTTCGGGGCGGCACAGATACGCAGTATTTT.

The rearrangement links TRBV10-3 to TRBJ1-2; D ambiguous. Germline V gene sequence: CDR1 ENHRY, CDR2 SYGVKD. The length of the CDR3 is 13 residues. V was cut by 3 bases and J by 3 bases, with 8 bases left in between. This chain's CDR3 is CAISDLSHYGYTF. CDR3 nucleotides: TGTGCCATCAGTGATCTAAGCCACTATGGCTACACCTTC.

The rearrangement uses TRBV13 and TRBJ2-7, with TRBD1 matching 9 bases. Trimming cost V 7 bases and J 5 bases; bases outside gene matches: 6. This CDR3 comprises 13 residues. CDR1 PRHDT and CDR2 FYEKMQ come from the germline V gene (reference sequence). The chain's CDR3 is CASTTGGFDEQYF. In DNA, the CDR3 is TGTGCCAGCACTACAGGGGGCTTCGACGAGCAGTACTTC.

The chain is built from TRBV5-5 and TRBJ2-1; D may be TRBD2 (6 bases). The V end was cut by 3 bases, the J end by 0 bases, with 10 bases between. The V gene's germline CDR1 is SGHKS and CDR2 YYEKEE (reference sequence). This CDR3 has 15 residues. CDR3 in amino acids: CASSWEAFSYNEQFF. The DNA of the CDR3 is TGTGCCAGCAGCTGGGAGGCGTTCTCCTACAATGAGCAGTTCTTC. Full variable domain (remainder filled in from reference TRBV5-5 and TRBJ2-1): DAGVTQSPTHLIKTRGQQVTLRCSPISGHKSVSWYQQVLGQGPQFIFQYYEKEERGRGNFPDRFSARQFPNYSSELNVNALLLGDSALYLCASSWEAFSYNEQFFGPGTRLTVL.

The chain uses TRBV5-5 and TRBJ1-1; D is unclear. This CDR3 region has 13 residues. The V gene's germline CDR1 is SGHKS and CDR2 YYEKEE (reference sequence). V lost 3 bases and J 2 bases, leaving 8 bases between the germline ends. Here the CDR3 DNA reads TGTGCCAGCAGCTCCCCTTTCAACACTGAAGCTTTCTTT. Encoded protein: CASSSPFNTEAFF. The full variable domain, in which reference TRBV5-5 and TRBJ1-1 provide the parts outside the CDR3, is DAGVTQSPTHLIKTRGQQVTLRCSPISGHKSVSWYQQVLGQGPQFIFQYYEKEERGRGNFPDRFSARQFPNYSSELNVNALLLGDSALYLCASSSPFNTEAFFGQGTRLTVV.

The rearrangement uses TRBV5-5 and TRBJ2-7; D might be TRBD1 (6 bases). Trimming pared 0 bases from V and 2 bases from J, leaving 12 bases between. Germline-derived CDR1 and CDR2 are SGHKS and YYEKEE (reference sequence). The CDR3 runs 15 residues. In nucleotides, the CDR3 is TGTGCCAGCAGCTTGGTCCCCGCAGGGGCCTACGAGCAGTACTTC. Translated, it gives CASSLVPAGAYEQYF.

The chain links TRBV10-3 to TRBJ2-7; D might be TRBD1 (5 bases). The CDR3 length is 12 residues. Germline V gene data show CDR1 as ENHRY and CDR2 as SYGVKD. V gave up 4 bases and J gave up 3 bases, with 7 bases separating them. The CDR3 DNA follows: TGTGCCATCAGTGTACAGGACTACGAGCAGTACTTC. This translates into CAISVQDYEQYF.

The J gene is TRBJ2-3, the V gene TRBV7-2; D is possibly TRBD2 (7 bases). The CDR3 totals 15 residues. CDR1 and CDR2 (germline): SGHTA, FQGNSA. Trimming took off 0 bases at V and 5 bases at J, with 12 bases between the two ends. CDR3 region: CASSLASGGLDTQYF. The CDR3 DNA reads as TGTGCCAGCAGCTTAGCGTCGGGGGGCTTAGATACGCAGTATTTT.

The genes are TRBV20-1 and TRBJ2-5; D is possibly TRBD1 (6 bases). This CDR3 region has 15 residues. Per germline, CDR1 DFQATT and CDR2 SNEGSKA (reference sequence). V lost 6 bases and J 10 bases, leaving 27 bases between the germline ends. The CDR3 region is CSALGKQGADKYQYF. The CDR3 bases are TGCAGTGCCCTTGGCAAACAGGGAGCCGACAAGTACCAGTACTTC.

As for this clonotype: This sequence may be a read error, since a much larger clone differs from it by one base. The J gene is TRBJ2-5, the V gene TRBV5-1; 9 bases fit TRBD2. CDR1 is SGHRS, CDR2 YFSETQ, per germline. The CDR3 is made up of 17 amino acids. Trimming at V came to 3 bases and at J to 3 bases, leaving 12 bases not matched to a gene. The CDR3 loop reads CASSYPPLAGAKETQYF. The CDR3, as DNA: TGCGCCAGCAGCTACCCCCCCTTAGCGGGGGCCAAAGAGACCCAGTACTTC.

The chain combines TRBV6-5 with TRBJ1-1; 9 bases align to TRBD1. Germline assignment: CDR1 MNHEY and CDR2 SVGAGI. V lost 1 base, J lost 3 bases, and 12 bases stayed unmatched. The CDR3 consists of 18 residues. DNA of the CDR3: TGTGCCAGCAGTTACTTCCCTCTACCGGGACAGGGTGACACTGAAGCTTTCTTT. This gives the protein CASSYFPLPGQGDTEAFF.

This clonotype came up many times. The CDR3 spells CASSLLGRSSYEQYF. The CDR3 nucleotides are TGTGCCAGCAGCCTCCTCGGAAGGAGCTCCTACGAGCAGTACTTC. V gene TRBV28 combines with J gene TRBJ2-7, with D uncertain. The CDR3 spans 15 residues. Germline V gene sequence: CDR1 MDHEN, CDR2 SYDVKM. V was pared by 6 bases and J by 0 bases, with 15 bases between.

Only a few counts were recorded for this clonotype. The CDR3 loop is CASISLVGYEQFF. In nucleotides, the CDR3 is TGTGCCAGCATCTCTCTGGTAGGCTATGAGCAGTTCTTC. The genes are TRBV6-2 or TRBV6-3 and TRBJ2-1, with D hard to call. The CDR3 contains 13 residues. V was trimmed by 7 bases and J by 8 bases, leaving 15 bases between them. CDR1 and CDR2 from the germline V gene are MNHEY and SVGEGT.

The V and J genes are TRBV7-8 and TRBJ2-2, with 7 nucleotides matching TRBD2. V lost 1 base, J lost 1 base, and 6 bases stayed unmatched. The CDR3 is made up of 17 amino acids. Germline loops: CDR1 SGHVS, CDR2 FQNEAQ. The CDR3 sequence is CASSLGPVAGNTGELFF. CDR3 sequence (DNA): TGTGCCAGCAGCTTAGGGCCGGTAGCGGGGAACACCGGGGAGCTGTTTTTT. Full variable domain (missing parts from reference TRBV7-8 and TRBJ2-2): GAGVSQSPRYKVAKRGQDVALRCDPISGHVSLFWYQQALGQGPEFLTYFQNEAQLDKSGLPSDRFFAERPEGSVSTLKIQRTQQEDSAVYLCASSLGPVAGNTGELFFGEGSRLTVL.

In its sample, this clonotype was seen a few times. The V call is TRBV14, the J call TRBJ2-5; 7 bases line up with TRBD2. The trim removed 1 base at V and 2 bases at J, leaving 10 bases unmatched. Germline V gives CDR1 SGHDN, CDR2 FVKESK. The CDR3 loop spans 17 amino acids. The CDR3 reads CASSQVRILRGQETQYF. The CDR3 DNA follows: TGTGCCAGCAGCCAAGTTCGAATCCTGCGGGGGCAAGAGACCCAGTACTTC.

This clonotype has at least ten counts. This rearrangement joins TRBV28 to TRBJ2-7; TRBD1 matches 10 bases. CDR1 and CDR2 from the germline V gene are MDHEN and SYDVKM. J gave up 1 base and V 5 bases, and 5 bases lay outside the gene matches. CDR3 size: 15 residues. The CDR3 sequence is CASSRQGQGSYEQYF. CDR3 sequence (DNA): TGTGCCAGCAGTCGCCAGGGACAGGGGTCCTACGAGCAGTACTTC.

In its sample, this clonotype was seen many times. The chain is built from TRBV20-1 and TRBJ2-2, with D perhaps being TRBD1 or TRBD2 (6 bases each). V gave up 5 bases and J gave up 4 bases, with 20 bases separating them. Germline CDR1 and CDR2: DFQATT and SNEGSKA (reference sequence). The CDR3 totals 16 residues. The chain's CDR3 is CSARLGGRMGTGELFF. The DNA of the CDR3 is TGCAGTGCTCGGCTTGGGGGGCGCATGGGCACCGGGGAGCTGTTTTTT.

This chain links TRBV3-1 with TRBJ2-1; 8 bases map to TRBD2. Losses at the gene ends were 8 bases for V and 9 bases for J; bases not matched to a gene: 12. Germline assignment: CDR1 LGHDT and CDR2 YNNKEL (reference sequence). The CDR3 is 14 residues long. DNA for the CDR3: TGTGCCAGCCAAGCCGGTCGGGGGGGGCTTGAGCAGTTCTTC. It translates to CASQAGRGGLEQFF.

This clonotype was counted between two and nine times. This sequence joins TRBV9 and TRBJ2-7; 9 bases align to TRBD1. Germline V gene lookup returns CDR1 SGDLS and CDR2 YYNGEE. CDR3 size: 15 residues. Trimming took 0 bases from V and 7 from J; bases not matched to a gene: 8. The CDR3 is CASSVVPTGGREQYF. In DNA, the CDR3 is TGTGCCAGCAGCGTAGTTCCGACAGGGGGTCGGGAGCAGTACTTC.

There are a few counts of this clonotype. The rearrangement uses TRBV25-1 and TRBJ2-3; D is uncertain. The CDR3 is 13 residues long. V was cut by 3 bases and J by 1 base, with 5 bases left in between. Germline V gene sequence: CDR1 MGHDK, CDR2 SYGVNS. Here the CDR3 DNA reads TGTGCCAGCAGTGACACAGGCACAGATACGCAGTATTTT. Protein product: CASSDTGTDTQYF. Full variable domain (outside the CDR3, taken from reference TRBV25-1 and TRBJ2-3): EADIYQTPRYLVIGTGKKITLECSQTMGHDKMYWYQQDPGMELHLIHYSYGVNSTEKGDLSSESTVSRIRTEHFPLTLESARPSHTSQYLCASSDTGTDTQYFGPGTRLTVL.

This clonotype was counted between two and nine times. CDR3 sequence (DNA): TGCGCCAGCAGCCAAGCGTCAAGCCAAGAGACCCAGTACTTC. Protein: CASSQASSQETQYF. This chain joins TRBV4-3 and TRBJ2-5; unclear D gene. Germline lookup yields CDR1 LGHNA and CDR2 YSLEER. The germline V and J ends were trimmed by 1 base and 1 base, with 7 bases remaining between them. There are 14 residues in the CDR3.

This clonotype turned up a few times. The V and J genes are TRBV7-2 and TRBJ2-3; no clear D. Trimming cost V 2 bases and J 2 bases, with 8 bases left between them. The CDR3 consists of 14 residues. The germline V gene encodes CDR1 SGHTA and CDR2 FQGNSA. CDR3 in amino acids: CASSLRTFTDTQYF. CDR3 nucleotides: TGTGCCAGCAGCTTAAGAACCTTCACAGATACGCAGTATTTT. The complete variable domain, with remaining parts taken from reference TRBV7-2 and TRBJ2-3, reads GAGVSQSPSNKVTEKGKDVELRCDPISGHTALYWYRQSLGQGLEFLIYFQGNSAPDKSGLPSDRFSAERTGGSVSTLTIQRTQQEDSAVYLCASSLRTFTDTQYFGPGTRLTVL.

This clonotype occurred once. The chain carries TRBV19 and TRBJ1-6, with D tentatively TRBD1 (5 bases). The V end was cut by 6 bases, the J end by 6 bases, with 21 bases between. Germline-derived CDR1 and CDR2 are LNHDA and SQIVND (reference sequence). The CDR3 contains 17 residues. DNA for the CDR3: TGTGCCAGTAGAGTCCGAGGCAGCAGGGAGGCTAATTCACCCCTCCACTTT. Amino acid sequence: CASRVRGSREANSPLHF.

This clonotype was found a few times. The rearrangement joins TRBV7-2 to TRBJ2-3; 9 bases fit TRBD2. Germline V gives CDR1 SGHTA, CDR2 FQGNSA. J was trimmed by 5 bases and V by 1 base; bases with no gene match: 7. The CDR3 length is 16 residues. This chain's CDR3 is CASSLVFSGGVDTQYF. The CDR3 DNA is TGTGCCAGCAGCTTAGTTTTTAGCGGGGGAGTAGATACGCAGTATTTT.

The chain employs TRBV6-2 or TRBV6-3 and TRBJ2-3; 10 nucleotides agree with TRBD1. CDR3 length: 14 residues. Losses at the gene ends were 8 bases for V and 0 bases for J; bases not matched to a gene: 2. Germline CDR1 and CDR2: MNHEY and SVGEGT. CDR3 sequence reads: CASEGQGSTDTQYF. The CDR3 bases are TGTGCCAGCGAGGGACAGGGGAGCACAGATACGCAGTATTTT.